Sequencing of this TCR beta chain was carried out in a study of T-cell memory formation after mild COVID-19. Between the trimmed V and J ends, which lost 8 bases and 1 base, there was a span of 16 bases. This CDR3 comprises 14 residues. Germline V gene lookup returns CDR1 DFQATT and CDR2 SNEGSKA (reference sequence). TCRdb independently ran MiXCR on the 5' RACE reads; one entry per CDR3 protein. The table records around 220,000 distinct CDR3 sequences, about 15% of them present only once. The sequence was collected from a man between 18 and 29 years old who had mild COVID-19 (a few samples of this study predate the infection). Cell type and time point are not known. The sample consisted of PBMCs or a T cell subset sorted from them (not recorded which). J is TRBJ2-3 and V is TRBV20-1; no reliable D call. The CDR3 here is CSPRYQDRTDTQYF. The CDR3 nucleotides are TGCAGTCCCCGTTACCAGGATCGCACAGATACGCAGTATTTT.